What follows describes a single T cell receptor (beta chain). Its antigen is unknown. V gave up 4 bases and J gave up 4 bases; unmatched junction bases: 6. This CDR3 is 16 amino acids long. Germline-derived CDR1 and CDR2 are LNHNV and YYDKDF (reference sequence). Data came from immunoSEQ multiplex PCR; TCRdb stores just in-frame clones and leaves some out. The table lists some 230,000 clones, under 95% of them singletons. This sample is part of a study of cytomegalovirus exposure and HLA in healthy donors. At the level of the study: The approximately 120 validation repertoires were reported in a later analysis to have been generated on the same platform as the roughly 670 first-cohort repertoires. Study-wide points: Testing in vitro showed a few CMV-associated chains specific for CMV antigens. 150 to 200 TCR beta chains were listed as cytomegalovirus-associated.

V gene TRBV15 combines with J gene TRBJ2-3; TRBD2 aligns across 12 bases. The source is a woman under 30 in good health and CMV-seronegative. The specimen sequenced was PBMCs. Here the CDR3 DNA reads TGTGCCACCAGCATGGGTCGACTAGCGGGAGCAGATACGCAGTATTTT. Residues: CATSMGRLAGADTQYF.